Ten or more counts support the clone carrying this T cell receptor beta chain. What it binds is not known. This CDR3 spans 15 amino acids. Germline V gives CDR1 SGHAT, CDR2 FQNNGV. Germline trimming cut 3 bases from V and 6 bases from J; bases unmatched to any gene: 9. It was with unique molecular identifiers that the TCRbeta library was prepared. TCRdb re-called the PCR reads with MiXCR, one entry per CDR3 protein. The data contain around 270,000 distinct CDR3 sequences, approximately 7.3% of them singletons. This entry is derived from a study of T-cell reconstitution after alpha-beta-depleted transplantation in children. Study-wide results and limits: Alpha-beta T cells present about two months after transplant were reported to originate from several hundred expanded graft clones. There were some patients whose high TCRbeta diversity at day 60 came from surviving recipient T cells and thymic progenitors. Newly made T cells mostly supplied T-cell counts and diversity one year after transplant.

The chain couples TRBV11-2 to TRBJ2-3; 7 bases agree with TRBD1. This material consisted of peripheral blood, taken 360 days after TCRalphabeta/CD19-depleted stem cell transplant. The source is a female patient between 2 and 10 years old who had a stem cell transplant for Fanconi anemia, so the T cells may come from the graft donor. The CDR3 reads CASSLAGQEDDTQYF. The CDR3 bases are TGTGCCAGCAGCTTGGCCGGACAGGAGGACGATACGCAGTATTTT.